This T cell receptor beta chain was sequenced for a study of blood T cells in healthy people across ages. Study background: Per two T cells, template switching captured roughly one barcoded beta molecule.

Isolation per sample recovered at least 6 million PBMCs. Through a sample-barcoded 5' primer and a J-beta primer mix, a second PCR was run for roughly 6 to 11 cycles. TCRdb reanalysed the 5' RACE reads using MiXCR and keeps one entry per CDR3 protein. The sample consists of about 680,000 distinct CDR3 sequences, 49% of them appearing once. The V and J ends lost 2 bases and 2 bases respectively, with 16 bases between them. The germline V gene encodes CDR1 KGHSH and CDR2 LQKENI. The CDR3 is 16 amino acids. This clonotype originated in a woman aged 60-70 years in good health. The rearrangement joins TRBV18 to TRBJ2-7, with a tentative D call TRBD1 (6 bases). Material: blood. The CDR3 is CASSPDLRAGAYEQYF. The CDR3 DNA sequence: TGTGCCAGCTCACCAGACCTTCGGGCAGGGGCCTACGAGCAGTACTTC.